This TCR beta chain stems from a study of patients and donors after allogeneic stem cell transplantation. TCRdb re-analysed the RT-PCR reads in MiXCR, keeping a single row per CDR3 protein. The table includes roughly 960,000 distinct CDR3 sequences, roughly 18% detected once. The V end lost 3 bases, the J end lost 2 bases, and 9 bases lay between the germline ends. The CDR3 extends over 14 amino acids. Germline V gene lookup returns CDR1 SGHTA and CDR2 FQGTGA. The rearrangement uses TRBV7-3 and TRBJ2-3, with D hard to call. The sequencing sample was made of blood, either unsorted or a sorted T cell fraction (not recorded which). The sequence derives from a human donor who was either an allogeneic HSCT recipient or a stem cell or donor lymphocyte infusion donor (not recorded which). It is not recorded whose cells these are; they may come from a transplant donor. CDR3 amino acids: CASSLNPDTDTQYF. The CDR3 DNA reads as TGTGCCAGCAGCTTGAACCCTGACACAGATACGCAGTATTTT.